This T cell receptor (beta chain) came from a study of blood T cell repertoires in COVID-19. Across the study: T cells, B-cell-depleted T cells, or PBMCs supplied cDNA or gDNA.

The germline CDR1 and CDR2 sequences are SGHRS and YFSETQ. Unmatched junction bases numbered 2, after V lost 4 bases and J lost 3 bases. The CDR3 loop spans 15 amino acids. Under the authors' procedure: Amplification from reference gene primers served as the basis for estimated nucleated cell counts. Profiling relied on immunoSEQ multiplex PCR, and the TCRdb table lists in-frame clones only, not all of them. That table is the source of V, J and clone size, and D and trimming were worked out from the DNA. The data hold approximately 180,000 clones, with around 76% observed a single time. The sequence derives from a woman aged 45-60 years with acute COVID-19. J is TRBJ2-2 and V is TRBV5-1; 11 nucleotides line up with TRBD2. What was sequenced was PBMCs or T cells enriched from blood (not recorded which). DNA for the CDR3: TGCGCCAGCAGCACTAGCGGGGGCCACACCGGGGAGCTGTTTTTT. The encoded protein is CASSTSGGHTGELFF.